This passage covers 2 T cell receptor beta chains from one sample sequenced in a study of T cell responses to AZD1222 COVID-19 vaccine. Generated by immunoSEQ multiplex PCR, the TCRdb table keeps only in-frame clones and is missing some. The sample shows under 75,000 clones, 75% to 90% of them seen only once. Here the sequenced sample was peripheral blood, taken on day 0 of AZD1222 vaccination. The receptors shown here come from an adult in good health.

This clone was seen more than once but under ten times. The rearrangement links TRBV11-3 to TRBJ1-1, with D unresolved. Trimming stripped 6 bases from V and 1 base from J, with 6 bases between. Germline V lookup: CDR1 SGHNT, CDR2 YENEEA. This CDR3 is 12 amino acids long. The CDR3 nucleotides are TGTGCCAGCAGGGAGGGGAACACTGAAGCTTTCTTT. As protein: CASREGNTEAFF.

This rearrangement joins TRBV5-1 to TRBJ2-7; a weak D match, TRBD2 (5 bases). The V gene lost 7 bases and the J gene lost 5 bases, with 22 bases spanning the gap. The CDR3 has 15 residues. The germline V gene encodes CDR1 SGHRS and CDR2 YFSETQ. In DNA, the CDR3 is TGCGCCAGCTCTGAGCGGCGGGCGGGTTTGGACGAGCAGTACTTC. Protein sequence: CASSERRAGLDEQYF.